This TCR beta chain stems from a study of blood T cell repertoires in COVID-19 (dated by TCRdb to 2019 to 2021). Some background on the complete study: Samples covering the acute and convalescent phases of COVID-19 were provided by collaborators in the United States, Italy and Spain. The samples were drawn from two sources: the first 160 participants of the ongoing ImmuneRACE study, and approximately 1,300 subjects contributed by 6 global collaborators. A freely available public database, intended as a resource for researchers studying the immune response to SARS-CoV-2, is where the repertoires were released. The material from the prospective study consisted of cDNA or gDNA derived from T cells, B-cell-depleted T cells, or PBMCs. HLA class I and class II types, where available, came from metadata supplied by the sample provider rather than from assay-based typing. Subjects who had been exposed to COVID-19, were actively infected with it, or had recovered from it provided the deeply sampled blood TCRbeta repertoires that made up the dataset. A de-identified subject ID, COVID-19 status, age in years and sex were almost always included in the sample metadata. Study-wide conclusions, independent of this receptor: How much clinical and demographic metadata was included differed by source and by participant, and the metadata was provided uncurated.

One collaborating source in Seattle enrolled patients during active infection and followed them longitudinally through the course of disease. The collaborating institutions used their own protocols to collect whole blood in K2EDTA tubes. Collaborator samples were shipped for TCRbeta analysis as frozen whole blood, isolated PBMCs, or DNA extracted from either sample type. The immunoSEQ Assay, a bias-controlled multiplex PCR, was used to amplify TCRbeta CDR3 regions from genomic DNA. The paper's processing steps were these. The number of nucleated cells in each sample was estimated from the amplification of reference gene primers within the assay. To quantify the absolute abundance of each unique TCRbeta CDR3 rearrangement, sequence reads were collapsed and filtered. For each sample, productive Simpson clonality was calculated as the square root of Simpson's diversity index across productive rearrangements. Imported from immuneACCESS, the table was reduced by TCRdb to in-frame sequences with V and J called. These copies leave out some clones; in studies compared against another copy, an unresolved V gene accounts for under half, and the cause of the remainder is not known. That table supplies the V and J calls and clone size; D and trimming were determined from the DNA. The sample includes about 200,000 clones, with approximately 85% observed a single time. The ten largest clones add up to approximately 7.6% of the sample.

V ends up 3 bases short and J 1 base short, with an unmatched junction base count of 4. From a lookup of the germline V gene, CDR1 and CDR2 are MDHEN and SYDVKM. The CDR3 runs 15 amino acids, cysteine and phenylalanine included. CDR3 DNA is the only sequence kept; it has 45 bases, read in frame from the first base. Comments on this clone: It has no known antigen specificity. No base qualities exist here, and no much larger clone lies one base off it.

Sequenced input: peripheral blood. The chain links TRBV28 with TRBJ2-3, and 7 junction bases match TRBD2. This clonotype was obtained from an elderly woman with COVID-19, enrolled during active disease. The CDR3 region has the sequence CASSLAGAGTDTQYF. Read as DNA, the sequence is TGTGCCAGCAGTTTGGCGGGAGCCGGCACAGATACGCAGTATTTT. Beyond the CDR3, the reference TRBV28 and TRBJ2-3 genes provide the residues; the full variable domain reads: DVKVTQSSRYLVKRTGEKVFLECVQDMDHENMFWYRQDPGLGLRLIYFSYDVKMKEKGDIPEGYSVSREKKERFSLILESASTNQTSMYLCASSLAGAGTDTQYFGPGTRLTVL.